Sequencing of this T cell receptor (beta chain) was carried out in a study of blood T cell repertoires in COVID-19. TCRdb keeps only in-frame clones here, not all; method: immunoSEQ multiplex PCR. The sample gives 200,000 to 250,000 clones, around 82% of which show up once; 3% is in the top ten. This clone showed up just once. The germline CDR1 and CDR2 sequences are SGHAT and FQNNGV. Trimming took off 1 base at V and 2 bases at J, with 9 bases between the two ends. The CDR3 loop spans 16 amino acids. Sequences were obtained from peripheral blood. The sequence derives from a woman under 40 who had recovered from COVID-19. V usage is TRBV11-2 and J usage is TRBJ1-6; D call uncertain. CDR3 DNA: TGTGCCAGCAGCTTAGCGGGAAACGCCTATAATTCACCCCTCCACTTT. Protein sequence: CASSLAGNAYNSPLHF.